The 27 T cell receptor beta chains reported below all come from one sample, sequenced in a study of T cell responses to AZD1222 COVID-19 vaccine. Method: immunoSEQ multiplex PCR; TCRdb's copy keeps in-frame clones and lacks some. The table lists over 110,000 clones, about nine tenths of them singletons. This specimen was peripheral blood, taken on day 0 of AZD1222 vaccination. The receptors derive from an adult in good health.

This clone was seen a single time. The chain links TRBV5-1 to TRBJ2-2; 8 bases fit TRBD1. V lost 0 bases, J lost 5 bases, and 3 bases stayed unmatched. The germline CDR1 and CDR2 sequences are SGHRS and YFSETQ. The CDR3 length is 15 residues. Here the CDR3 DNA reads TGCGCCAGCAGCTTGGGGACAGGGCCGACCGGGGAGCTGTTTTTT. Protein product: CASSLGTGPTGELFF. The full variable domain, with the rest looked up from reference TRBV5-1 and TRBJ2-2, is KAGVTQTPRYLIKTRGQQVTLSCSPISGHRSVSWYQQTPGQGLQFLFEYFSETQRNKGNFPGRFSGRQFSNSRSEMNVSTLELGDSALYLCASSLGTGPTGELFFGEGSRLTVL.

This sequence joins TRBV7-9 and TRBJ2-3; D not certain. The CDR3 runs 16 residues. Looked up from germline, CDR1 is SEHNR and CDR2 is FQNEAQ (reference sequence). The germline V and J ends were trimmed by 1 base and 2 bases, with 13 bases remaining between them. CDR3 coding DNA: TGTGCCAGCAGCTTAGGAGCTGGGCTTCTCACAGATACGCAGTATTTT. Its protein product is CASSLGAGLLTDTQYF.

This clone was observed a single time. The DNA for the CDR3 is TGTGCCAGCAGTGAAGGGGTGGGGAGAGAGACCCAGTACTTC. Its translation: CASSEGVGRETQYF. The chain joins TRBV25-1 to TRBJ2-5, with D possibly being TRBD2 (5 bases). Trimming stripped 2 bases from V and 4 bases from J, with 11 bases between. Per the germline V gene, CDR1 is MGHDK and CDR2 is SYGVNS. This CDR3 contains 14 residues. Looking up the rest from reference TRBV25-1 and TRBJ2-5 gives the full variable domain: EADIYQTPRYLVIGTGKKITLECSQTMGHDKMYWYQQDPGMELHLIHYSYGVNSTEKGDLSSESTVSRIRTEHFPLTLESARPSHTSQYLCASSEGVGRETQYFGPGTRLLVL.

The J gene is TRBJ1-1, the V gene TRBV7-2; D is unresolved. The CDR3 loop spans 14 amino acids. CDR1 and CDR2 (germline): SGHTA, FQGNSA. V dropped 1 base and J dropped 1 base, with 7 bases sitting between them. The CDR3 protein is CASSLGPRNTEAFF. CDR3 bases: TGTGCCAGCAGCTTAGGGCCCAGGAACACTGAAGCTTTCTTT.

The CDR3 DNA is TGTGCCAGCAGCTTCACAGGGAACGAGCAGTACTTC. Its protein is CASSFTGNEQYF. The genes are TRBV7-9 and TRBJ2-7; perhaps TRBD1 as D (6 bases). The V end lost 3 bases, the J end lost 5 bases, and 8 bases lay between the germline ends. This CDR3 contains 12 residues. Germline assignment: CDR1 SEHNR and CDR2 FQNEAQ (reference sequence).

The chain combines TRBV29-1 with TRBJ1-1; unclear D gene. CDR3 length equals 14 residues. V lost 3 bases to trimming and J lost 0 bases, with 11 bases between them. The germline gives CDR1 SQVTM, CDR2 ANQGSEA. Here the CDR3 reads CSVERVLLNTEAFF. Written as DNA, the CDR3 is TGCAGCGTTGAGAGGGTCTTGTTGAACACTGAAGCTTTCTTT. The variable domain in full, completed from reference TRBV29-1 and TRBJ1-1, reads SAVISQKPSRDICQRGTSLTIQCQVDSQVTMMFWYRQQPGQSLTLIATANQGSEATYESGFVIDKFPISRPNLTFSTLTVSNMSPEDSSIYLCSVERVLLNTEAFFGQGTRLTVV.

This rearrangement joins TRBV12-5 to TRBJ1-5; 7 bases are a match to TRBD1. The V segment lost 3 bases and the J segment 1 base; nucleotides outside the gene matches: 6. Germline V CDR1 and CDR2: LGHNT, FRNRAP. The CDR3 extends over 16 amino acids. CDR3 protein: CASGFRTGESNQPQHF. CDR3 DNA sequence: TGTGCTAGTGGTTTTAGAACAGGGGAAAGCAATCAGCCCCAGCATTTT.

The chain has TRBV2 and TRBJ2-3; 14 bases fit TRBD2. The ends lost 4 bases at V and 5 bases at J; junction bases unmatched: 5. Germline V lookup: CDR1 SNHLY, CDR2 FYNNEI. This CDR3 has 16 residues. The CDR3 reads CASSATSGRARDTQYF. The DNA for the CDR3 is TGTGCCAGCAGTGCGACTAGCGGGAGGGCAAGAGATACGCAGTATTTT.

This clone appeared once. The chain links TRBV6-1 to TRBJ1-4; tentative D call: TRBD1 (6 bases). Per the germline V gene, CDR1 is MNHNS and CDR2 is SASEGT. The CDR3 has 17 residues. V was pared by 2 bases and J by 1 base, with 14 bases between. CDR3 in DNA: TGTGCCAGCAGTGAACAACCCGCAGGGGTAACTAATGAAAAACTGTTTTTT. This codes for CASSEQPAGVTNEKLFF.

CDR3 sequence: CSVVELNTEAFF. CDR3 nucleotides: TGCAGCGTTGTTGAGTTGAACACTGAAGCTTTCTTT. This chain connects TRBV29-1 to TRBJ1-1, with D unclear. The CDR3 has 12 residues. Germline CDR1 and CDR2: SQVTM and ANQGSEA. V gave up 4 bases and J gave up 0 bases, with 6 bases separating them. The full variable domain, its missing parts supplied by reference TRBV29-1 and TRBJ1-1, is SAVISQKPSRDICQRGTSLTIQCQVDSQVTMMFWYRQQPGQSLTLIATANQGSEATYESGFVIDKFPISRPNLTFSTLTVSNMSPEDSSIYLCSVVELNTEAFFGQGTRLTVV.

This clone was picked up one time. This chain links TRBV4-2 with TRBJ2-1; a possible D gene is TRBD2 (6 bases). This CDR3 has 15 residues. Trimming took off 2 bases at V and 4 bases at J, with 12 bases between the two ends. CDR1 is LGHNA and CDR2 is YNFKEQ in the germline V gene. CDR3 DNA sequence: TGTGCCAGCAGCCAATCTGGGACTGTATACAATGAGCAGTTCTTC. This codes for CASSQSGTVYNEQFF.

The gene calls are TRBV5-1 and TRBJ2-5; D not certain. The CDR3 runs to 11 residues. In germline, CDR1 is SGHRS, CDR2 YFSETQ. The V and J ends lost 2 bases and 5 bases respectively, with 4 bases between them. In DNA form, the CDR3 reads TGCGCCAGCAGCTTTGGGGAGACCCAGTACTTC. Amino acid sequence: CASSFGETQYF.

The V call is TRBV10-3, the J call TRBJ1-5; D not certain. With 8 bases removed from V and 4 bases from J, the gap between germline ends came to 12 bases. The CDR3 consists of 13 residues. Per germline, CDR1 ENHRY and CDR2 SYGVKD. The CDR3 nucleotides read TGTGCCATCTGTAACAGCTTGAATCAGCCCCAGCATTTT. Protein: CAICNSLNQPQHF.

V is TRBV7-9 and J is TRBJ2-1, with 9 bases that match TRBD2. Germline values: CDR1 SEHNR, CDR2 FQNEAQ (reference sequence). Trimming cost V 7 bases and J 4 bases; bases outside gene matches: 11. There are 16 residues in the CDR3. This CDR3 is CASTWLRGRAYNEQFF. The CDR3 coding sequence is TGTGCCAGCACCTGGCTACGCGGGAGGGCTTACAATGAGCAGTTCTTC.

The gene calls are TRBV10-3 and TRBJ1-2, with 11 bases matching TRBD1. This CDR3 contains 14 residues. With 6 bases clipped from V and 1 base from J, the junction kept 1 base outside the gene matches. The germline CDR1 and CDR2 sequences are ENHRY and SYGVKD. CDR3: CAIRGQGDNYGYTF. Here the CDR3 DNA reads TGTGCCATCAGGGGACAGGGGGATAACTATGGCTACACCTTC.

The rearrangement joins TRBV5-1 to TRBJ2-7, with 7 bases fitting TRBD1. The junction had 4 bases not matched to a gene; V was cut back by 3 bases and J by 4 bases. CDR3 length equals 13 residues. CDR1 SGHRS and CDR2 YFSETQ come from the germline V gene. The CDR3: CASSWRQGYEQYF. The CDR3 region has the DNA TGCGCCAGCAGCTGGCGACAGGGATACGAGCAGTACTTC.

The J gene is TRBJ1-3, the V gene TRBV5-4, with D unresolved. Trimming removed 3 bases at V and 2 bases at J, with 9 bases between. The length of the CDR3 is 14 residues. Germline V gene lookup returns CDR1 SGHNT and CDR2 YYREEE (reference sequence). CDR3 amino acids: CASSYGSTGNTIYF. CDR3 DNA sequence: TGTGCCAGCAGCTACGGATCGACTGGAAACACCATATATTTT.

The genes are TRBV9 and TRBJ1-6; D gene unclear. This CDR3 has 14 amino acids. V lost 0 bases, J lost 10 bases, and 11 bases lay in between. Germline values: CDR1 SGDLS, CDR2 YYNGEE. The CDR3 here is CASSVGSLGSPLHF. CDR3 nucleotides: TGTGCCAGCAGCGTAGGCAGCCTTGGGTCACCCCTCCACTTT.

This rearrangement joins TRBV7-9 to TRBJ1-3; D call uncertain. With 1 base removed from V and 2 bases from J, the gap between germline ends came to 6 bases. CDR3 size: 14 residues. Looked up from germline, CDR1 is SEHNR and CDR2 is FQNEAQ (reference sequence). The DNA of the CDR3 is TGTGCCAGCAGCTTAGTAGGGACTGGAAACACCATATATTTT. Translating it yields CASSLVGTGNTIYF.

CDR3 coding DNA: TGTGCCACTCAAGCCTCCCGGGTCTCTGGAAACACCATATATTTT. This encodes CATQASRVSGNTIYF. The rearrangement uses TRBV15 and TRBJ1-3; D remains ambiguous. The V gene's germline CDR1 is LNHNV and CDR2 YYDKDF (reference sequence). V gave up 9 bases and J gave up 0 bases, with 15 bases separating them. CDR3 length equals 15 residues.

This rearrangement joins TRBV27 to TRBJ2-1; 8 nucleotides agree with TRBD2. The length of the CDR3 is 15 residues. Germline V gives CDR1 MNHEY, CDR2 SMNVEV (reference sequence). The V and J ends lost 6 bases and 7 bases, in that order; junction bases with no gene match: 11. Here the CDR3 reads CASSLGRALFNEQFF. The CDR3, as DNA: TGTGCCAGCAGCCTCGGGAGGGCCCTATTTAATGAGCAGTTCTTC.

The CDR3 here is CASSLSTGRGIGGYTF. The DNA for the CDR3 is TGTGCCAGCAGTTTATCGACGGGGCGCGGGATCGGTGGCTACACCTTC. V usage is TRBV27 and J usage is TRBJ1-2; tentative D call: TRBD1 (5 bases). The CDR3 is 16 residues long. The germline CDR1 and CDR2 sequences are MNHEY and SMNVEV (reference sequence). The V and J ends lost 0 bases and 7 bases respectively, with 18 bases between them.

V and J are TRBV5-4 and TRBJ1-3, with a tentative D call TRBD1 (5 bases). The V end lost 4 bases, the J end lost 4 bases, and 12 bases lay between the germline ends. The length of the CDR3 is 14 residues. CDR1 is SGHNT, CDR2 YYREEE, per germline (reference sequence). The CDR3 sequence is CASSPGGIGNTIYF. The CDR3 DNA sequence: TGTGCCAGCAGCCCCGGGGGGATCGGAAACACCATATATTTT.

The chain combines TRBV6-5 with TRBJ1-3; no clear D. Germline V gene data show CDR1 as MNHEY and CDR2 as SVGAGI. V lost 6 bases and J lost 2, with 11 bases in between. This CDR3 region has 14 residues. CDR3 DNA: TGTGCCAGCAGCGCGGCGGAGACTGGAAACACCATATATTTT. It yields the protein CASSAAETGNTIYF.

The CDR3 DNA reads as TGTGCCAGCAGTGGCCCTGGGGGTGAGCAGTTCTTC. Its protein product is CASSGPGGEQFF. The chain couples TRBV7-3 to TRBJ2-1, with D tentatively TRBD1 or TRBD2 (5 bases each). Germline values: CDR1 SGHTA, CDR2 FQGTGA. This CDR3 comprises 12 residues. V dropped 6 bases and J dropped 9 bases, with 12 bases sitting between them.

The chain has TRBV7-9 and TRBJ1-3, with D tentatively TRBD1 (6 bases). This CDR3 spans 16 amino acids. Trimming left V 1 base short and J 0 bases short, with 10 bases between. From germline, CDR1 is SEHNR and CDR2 FQNEAQ (reference sequence). CDR3 protein: CASSLVGGSSGNTIYF. CDR3 nucleotide sequence: TGTGCCAGCAGCTTAGTGGGGGGCAGCTCTGGAAACACCATATATTTT.

This rearrangement joins TRBV4-1 to TRBJ2-2, with TRBD2 identical over 13 bases. This CDR3 spans 17 amino acids. CDR1 is MGHRA, CDR2 YSYEKL, per germline. V shed 5 bases and J 6 bases; nucleotides not matched to a gene: 9. This CDR3 reads CASSWGLAGPRSGELFF. The CDR3 nucleotides read TGCGCCAGCAGCTGGGGACTAGCGGGGCCTCGTTCCGGGGAGCTGTTTTTT.